This entry concerns a single T cell receptor beta chain. Its antigen is as yet unknown. This table comes from immunoSEQ multiplex PCR, and its TCRdb copy is limited to in-frame clones, with some not included. The data hold tens of thousands of clones, with around 75% observed a single time. The data were obtained in a study of vaccination effects on CD4 cells after COVID-19. Sequencing was preceded by expansion of antigen-specific CD4+ T cells with viral peptide pools in the ViraFEST assay. Upon completion of 10 to 11 days in culture, CD4+ T cells were isolated. PCR showed that the person got SARS-CoV-2 infection at some point between March and December 2020. The CDR3 loop spans 13 amino acids. CDR1 MNHEY and CDR2 SVGAGI come from the germline V gene. Trimming cost V 5 bases and J 4 bases, with 11 bases left between them.

The genes are TRBV6-5 and TRBJ1-1; D might be TRBD1 (6 bases). The source material was CD4+ T cells from PBMCs cultured with a peptide pool, sampled before COVID-19 vaccination. This clonotype was obtained from a human donor who had a prior SARS-CoV-2 infection. In nucleotides, the CDR3 is TGTGCCAGCAGTACAGGGCCTGTCACTGAAGCTTTCTTT. The encoded protein is CASSTGPVTEAFF.